One and the same sample provided the 24 T cell receptor beta chains below, sequenced in a study of blood T cell repertoires in COVID-19. Assay: immunoSEQ multiplex PCR; the TCRdb copy retains only in-frame clones and omits some. The data hold 35,000 to 50,000 clones, with around 85% observed a single time. The specimen sequenced was peripheral blood. These receptors were obtained from a man aged 55 to 70 with acute or convalescent COVID-19.

The chain combines TRBV6-1 with TRBJ2-1; 12 bases are a match to TRBD2. After removal of 1 base from V and 6 bases from J, the junction contained 10 bases not matched to a gene. CDR1 is MNHNS, CDR2 SASEGT, per germline. The CDR3 loop spans 18 amino acids. Here the CDR3 reads CASSEEFQASGRGNEQFF. CDR3 sequence (DNA): TGTGCCAGCAGTGAAGAGTTCCAGGCTAGCGGGAGGGGCAATGAGCAGTTCTTC.

CDR3 in amino acids: CASSDDDSRSYEQYF. The DNA for the CDR3 is TGTGCCAGCAGTGATGACGACAGCAGATCCTACGAGCAGTACTTC. The chain employs TRBV2 and TRBJ2-7, with D tentatively TRBD1 (5 bases). V was pared by 3 bases and J by 1 base, with 13 bases between. The germline V gene encodes CDR1 SNHLY and CDR2 FYNNEI. The CDR3 length is 15 residues.

V is TRBV6-5 and J is TRBJ1-1; the D is unclear. Between the trimmed V and J ends, which lost 7 bases and 0 bases, there was a span of 9 bases. CDR1 is MNHEY, CDR2 SVGAGI, per germline. This CDR3 comprises 13 residues. The CDR3 DNA reads TGTGCCAGCAAGAGGAGCATGAACACTGAAGCTTTCTTT. Amino acid sequence: CASKRSMNTEAFF.

In its sample, this clone was seen a few times. The J gene is TRBJ1-6, the V gene TRBV7-3; D unclear. The CDR3 has 15 residues. CDR1 is SGHTA and CDR2 is FQGTGA in the germline V gene. The ends were cut back, 1 base at V and 8 bases at J, with 12 bases in the middle. CDR3 nucleotides: TGTGCCAGCAGCTTAAGGGGAGGAGGTTATTCACCCCTCCACTTT. Translation: CASSLRGGGYSPLHF.

The CDR3 nucleotides are TGTGCCTGGAGTAGAGAGAGCGGCTACACCTTC. Protein product: CAWSRESGYTF. The chain carries TRBV30 and TRBJ1-2, with D hard to call. Trimming removed 2 bases from V and 8 bases from J, with 9 bases in between. Germline V gene lookup returns CDR1 GTSNPN and CDR2 SVGIG (reference sequence). The CDR3 contains 11 residues.

The rearrangement joins TRBV7-3 to TRBJ2-6; weak D call: TRBD1 (6 bases). With 8 bases removed from V and 0 bases from J, the gap between germline ends came to 11 bases. The CDR3 is 15 amino acids. Germline-derived CDR1 and CDR2 are SGHTA and FQGTGA. CDR3 DNA: TGTGCCAGCGGGACAACCGGCTCTGGGGCCAACGTCCTGACTTTC. It is translated as CASGTTGSGANVLTF.

V is TRBV6-5 and J is TRBJ1-6, with TRBD1 matching 10 bases. The V and J ends lost 6 bases and 9 bases, in that order; junction bases with no gene match: 5. CDR3 length: 14 residues. From germline, CDR1 is MNHEY and CDR2 SVGAGI. CDR3 nucleotide sequence: TGTGCCAGCAGGCCGGGACAGGGGATTTCACCCCTCCACTTT. This codes for CASRPGQGISPLHF.

The gene calls are TRBV28 and TRBJ1-2; 8 positions agree with TRBD1. Losses at the gene ends were 6 bases for V and 4 bases for J; bases not matched to a gene: 7. The CDR3 covers 14 residues. CDR1 MDHEN and CDR2 SYDVKM come from the germline V gene. CDR3: CASRSGTGGYGYTF. CDR3 bases: TGTGCCAGCAGGTCCGGGACAGGTGGCTATGGCTACACCTTC.

V usage is TRBV7-8 and J usage is TRBJ1-3; D may be TRBD1 (5 bases). The germline V gene encodes CDR1 SGHVS and CDR2 FQNEAQ. CDR3 size: 15 residues. V gave up 4 bases and J gave up 4 bases, with 14 bases separating them. In DNA form, the CDR3 reads TGTGCCAGCAGCTCCCAGACAGTCTGGGGAAACACCATATATTTT. This encodes CASSSQTVWGNTIYF.

The rearrangement links TRBV4-3 to TRBJ1-1, with D possibly matching TRBD1 (5 bases). Germline V gene sequence: CDR1 LGHNA, CDR2 YSLEER. The ends were cut back, 2 bases at V and 1 base at J, with 8 bases in the middle. CDR3 length equals 14 residues. As DNA, the CDR3 is TGCGCCAGCAGCCAACGTACAGGGAACACTGAAGCTTTCTTT. Protein product: CASSQRTGNTEAFF.

This clone was observed once. V gene TRBV18 combines with J gene TRBJ1-6; 7 nucleotides align to TRBD1. The CDR3 covers 16 residues. The junction had 7 bases not matched to a gene; V was cut back by 4 bases and J by 4 bases. Looked up from germline, CDR1 is KGHSH and CDR2 is LQKENI. This CDR3 is CASSLGQAAYNSPLHF. The CDR3, as DNA: TGTGCCAGCTCACTCGGACAGGCCGCTTATAATTCACCCCTCCACTTT.

The chain joins TRBV5-6 to TRBJ1-5; D gene uncertain. With 4 bases removed from V and 3 bases from J, the gap between germline ends came to 11 bases. This CDR3 contains 14 residues. The germline V gene encodes CDR1 SGHDT and CDR2 YYEEEE. CDR3 sequence reads: CASSRTPSNQPQHF. In DNA, the CDR3 is TGTGCCAGCAGCCGGACTCCTTCCAATCAGCCCCAGCATTTT.

The chain recombines TRBV28 with TRBJ2-6; tentative D call: TRBD2 (5 bases). In germline, CDR1 is MDHEN, CDR2 SYDVKM. V gave up 0 bases and J gave up 4 bases, with 16 bases separating them. This CDR3 spans 18 amino acids. The CDR3 nucleotides read TGTGCCAGCAGTTTATGGACGTCACGGGGTTCCGGGGCCAACGTCCTGACTTTC. It specifies CASSLWTSRGSGANVLTF.

This clone was seen a handful of times. The CDR3 reads CASSDRGSTDTQYF. In nucleotides, the CDR3 is TGTGCCAGCAGTGACCGGGGGAGCACAGATACGCAGTATTTT. V and J are TRBV6-4 and TRBJ2-3; a weak D match, TRBD2 (6 bases). The V end lost 2 bases, the J end lost 0 bases, and 6 bases lay between the germline ends. Germline CDR1 reads MRHNA; CDR2 reads SNTAGT. This CDR3 has 14 residues.

CDR3 region: CASSVRLAGKTGELFF. CDR3 nucleotide sequence: TGTGCCAGCAGTGTAAGGCTAGCGGGAAAGACCGGGGAGCTGTTTTTT. V and J are TRBV2 and TRBJ2-2; 9 bases map to TRBD2. CDR3 length equals 16 residues. CDR1 is SNHLY and CDR2 is FYNNEI in the germline V gene. Trimming cost V 4 bases and J 5 bases; bases outside gene matches: 8.

The chain is built from TRBV9 and TRBJ2-1; the match to TRBD2 covers 10 bases. V lost 4 bases to trimming and J lost 5 bases; unmatched junction nucleotides: 6. CDR1 and CDR2 from the germline V gene are SGDLS and YYNGEE. The CDR3 runs to 15 residues. The CDR3, as DNA: TGTGCCAGCAGCATCCGAGCGGGGGGGGACAATGAGCAGTTCTTC. Protein sequence: CASSIRAGGDNEQFF.

The chain is built from TRBV28 and TRBJ2-2, with D possibly being TRBD1 (6 bases). Germline loops: CDR1 MDHEN, CDR2 SYDVKM. Trimming left V 7 bases short and J 5 bases short, with 14 bases between. This CDR3 spans 14 amino acids. The CDR3 DNA sequence: TGTGCCAGCATAGACATCAGGGGAACCGGGGAGCTGTTTTTT. Encoded protein: CASIDIRGTGELFF.

This clone showed up just once. The chain has TRBV27 and TRBJ1-2, with TRBD1 matching 7 bases. CDR3 size: 14 residues. CDR1 is MNHEY and CDR2 is SMNVEV in the germline V gene (reference sequence). The V and J ends lost 8 bases and 2 bases, in that order; junction bases with no gene match: 8. The CDR3 protein is CASGRTGVNYGYTF. Here the CDR3 DNA reads TGTGCCAGCGGCCGGACAGGTGTGAACTATGGCTACACCTTC.

The chain uses TRBV10-2 and TRBJ2-5, with D maybe TRBD1 (6 bases). The CDR3 length is 13 residues. V was cut by 6 bases and J by 1 base, with 9 bases left in between. Germline loops: CDR1 WSHSY, CDR2 SAAADI. The CDR3 nucleotides read TGCGCCAGCAGGCAGGGGTTCCAAGAGACCCAGTACTTC. Its translation is CASRQGFQETQYF.

V and J are TRBV10-1 and TRBJ1-1, with TRBD1 matching over 10 bases. The CDR3 runs to 14 residues. Trimming at V came to 6 bases and at J to 5 bases, leaving 6 bases not matched to a gene. CDR1 and CDR2 from the germline V gene are WNHNN and SYGVQD (reference sequence). The CDR3 is CASRAGTGETEAFF. DNA for the CDR3: TGCGCCAGCAGGGCCGGGACAGGGGAAACTGAAGCTTTCTTT.

The chain is built from TRBV2 and TRBJ2-7, with 7 bases lining up with TRBD1. The CDR3 extends over 14 amino acids. J was trimmed by 4 bases and V by 6 bases; bases with no gene match: 9. The germline CDR1 and CDR2 sequences are SNHLY and FYNNEI. CDR3 nucleotides: TGTGCCAGCAGAGCAACCGGGACAGTTTACGAGCAGTACTTC. This encodes CASRATGTVYEQYF.

The genes are TRBV2 and TRBJ2-1, with D uncertain. Trimming stripped 6 bases from V and 3 bases from J, with 6 bases between. The germline V gene has CDR1 SNHLY and CDR2 FYNNEI. This CDR3 is 12 amino acids long. DNA for the CDR3: TGTGCCAGCAGGTACAACTACAATGAGCAGTTCTTC. Protein: CASRYNYNEQFF.

The chain recombines TRBV30 with TRBJ1-1; 7 bases align to TRBD1. Germline loops: CDR1 GTSNPN, CDR2 SVGIG (reference sequence). The CDR3 has 13 residues. Trimming cost V 0 bases and J 8 bases; bases outside gene matches: 6. The CDR3 DNA reads TGTGCCTGGAGTGTACGACAGGGTGTGGAAGCTTTCTTT. It is translated as CAWSVRQGVEAFF.

Remarks on this clone: The sample has other DNA sequences that encode this CDR3 too. This chain joins TRBV5-1 and TRBJ2-7; 7 bases map to TRBD1. With V trimmed by 0 bases and J by 4 bases, 1 base remained unmatched. The CDR3 contains 13 residues. The germline V gene has CDR1 SGHRS and CDR2 YFSETQ. In DNA, the CDR3 is TGCGCCAGCAGCTTGGGGGGACAGTACGAGCAGTACTTC. Protein product: CASSLGGQYEQYF.